One and the same sample provided the 9 T cell receptor beta chains below, sequenced in a study of shared clonotypes between healthy human individuals. CD45RO-negative cells were positively selected for CCR7, leaving out terminally differentiated effector memory CD45RA+ cells. Using immunoSEQ multiplex PCR, the repertoire was profiled, and TCRdb retains in-frame clones only, with some absent. Of millions of clones in the sample, less than 95% were seen once. The sample taken for sequencing was naive CD8+ T cells sorted from blood. All receptors come from a young man in good health.

The chain carries TRBV11-2 and TRBJ2-3, with TRBD2 identical over 8 bases. Germline values: CDR1 SGHAT, CDR2 FQNNGV. CDR3 length equals 15 residues. V gave up 0 bases and J gave up 5 bases; unmatched junction bases: 4. The CDR3 DNA follows: TGTGCCAGCAGCTTAGAAGCGGGAGTTTTAGATACGCAGTATTTT. Its protein is CASSLEAGVLDTQYF.

The rearrangement uses TRBV5-6 and TRBJ2-7, with TRBD1 matching over 7 bases. This CDR3 comprises 16 residues. The V gene's germline CDR1 is SGHDT and CDR2 YYEEEE. Germline trimming cut 0 bases from V and 3 bases from J; bases unmatched to any gene: 9. This CDR3 is CASSLEWQGESYEQYF. CDR3 coding DNA: TGTGCCAGCAGCTTGGAATGGCAGGGGGAAAGCTACGAGCAGTACTTC.

For this clone: Other DNA sequences from this sample encode an identical CDR3 as well. The chain couples TRBV30 to TRBJ2-1; TRBD2 agrees at 11 bases. Trimming took 2 bases from V and 9 from J; bases not matched to a gene: 3. The CDR3 is made up of 13 amino acids. Germline values: CDR1 GTSNPN, CDR2 SVGIG (reference sequence). The CDR3 spells CAWSLAGGGEQFF. CDR3 nucleotides: TGTGCCTGGAGTCTAGCGGGAGGAGGTGAGCAGTTCTTC.

The gene calls are TRBV27 and TRBJ1-2, with D perhaps matching TRBD1 (5 bases). The germline CDR1 and CDR2 sequences are MNHEY and SMNVEV (reference sequence). Trimming cost V 5 bases and J 2 bases, with 15 bases left between them. The CDR3 covers 15 residues. This CDR3 is CASSPSGTANYGYTF. The CDR3 nucleotides are TGTGCCAGCAGTCCCAGTGGGACGGCAAACTATGGCTACACCTTC.

V usage is TRBV6-5 and J usage is TRBJ1-5, with 10 nucleotides matching TRBD1. V lost 4 bases to trimming and J lost 5 bases; unmatched junction nucleotides: 5. Germline V CDR1 and CDR2: MNHEY, SVGAGI. This CDR3 has 15 amino acids. CDR3 amino acids: CASSSSGTGDQPQHF. DNA for the CDR3: TGTGCCAGCAGTTCCTCGGGGACAGGGGATCAGCCCCAGCATTTT.

V and J are TRBV30 and TRBJ2-7; D is perhaps TRBD1 (6 bases). V was cut by 2 bases and J by 2 bases, with 10 bases left in between. This CDR3 spans 13 amino acids. Germline V gives CDR1 GTSNPN, CDR2 SVGIG (reference sequence). The CDR3 DNA reads as TGTGCCTGGAGTCCGACAGGTACCTACGAGCAGTACTTC. As protein: CAWSPTGTYEQYF.

This clone was recorded only once. The rearrangement joins TRBV30 to TRBJ2-5; D ambiguous. The CDR3 runs to 12 residues. With 7 bases removed from V and 3 bases from J, the gap between germline ends came to 12 bases. CDR1 GTSNPN and CDR2 SVGIG come from the germline V gene (reference sequence). Here the CDR3 reads CASQIFKETQYF. DNA for the CDR3: TGTGCCTCACAGATATTCAAAGAGACCCAGTACTTC.

Note on this clone: In the same sample, other DNA sequences code for this CDR3. The chain carries TRBV28 and TRBJ1-5, with 8 bases fitting TRBD1. The CDR3 consists of 14 residues. CDR1 and CDR2 from the germline V gene are MDHEN and SYDVKM. Trimming removed 4 bases from V and 4 bases from J; junction bases left unmatched: 3. In DNA, the CDR3 is TGTGCCAGCAGTTCAGGACAGGGTAATCAGCCCCAGCATTTT. It yields the protein CASSSGQGNQPQHF.

V gene TRBV7-9 combines with J gene TRBJ2-7, with TRBD1 matching 9 bases. The J segment lost 12 bases and the V segment lost 6 bases, leaving 12 bases of the junction unmatched. In germline, CDR1 is SEHNR, CDR2 FQNEAQ (reference sequence). The CDR3 extends over 13 amino acids. CDR3 region: CASRATGTGRMYF. Written as DNA, the CDR3 is TGTGCCAGCAGGGCCACCGGGACAGGGAGGATGTACTTC.